This entry describes one TCR beta chain. What it recognizes is unknown. This record comes from a study of T cells in localized non-small cell lung cancer. The V and J ends lost 1 base and 3 bases, in that order; junction bases with no gene match: 0. The CDR3 length is 14 residues. CDR1 and CDR2 from the germline V gene are KGHSH and LQKENI. The protocol was immunoSEQ multiplex PCR, while the TCRdb copy is restricted to in-frame clones and leaves out a portion. The sample has 90,000 to 95,000 clones, approximately 90% seen once; the top ten hold about 4%. The study, taken as a whole, reports: There was higher T cell clonality in uninvolved adjacent lung than in tumor, and it was highest there. Greater blood T cell density accompanied longer overall survival. Adjacent lung tissue had a median around 50 of the top 100 clones found in the tumor.

The clonotype comes from a woman aged 40-69 years with stage II squamous cell lung carcinoma. This chain uses TRBV18 with TRBJ1-2, with 9 bases identical to TRBD1. Sequencing was performed on PBMCs, taken before any cancer treatment. The CDR3 region is CASSPRTGDYGYTF. The CDR3 coding sequence is TGTGCCAGCTCACCACGGACAGGGGACTATGGCTACACCTTC. The whole variable domain, filled in from reference TRBV18 and TRBJ1-2, reads NAGVMQNPRHLVRRRGQEARLRCSPMKGHSHVYWYRQLPEEGLKFMVYLQKENIIDESGMPKERFSAEFPKEGPSILRIQQVVRGDSAAYFCASSPRTGDYGYTFGSGTRLTVV.